Given below is one T cell receptor beta chain in context. This sample was included in a study of identical twins. The CDR3 has 14 residues. CDR1 SGHDT and CDR2 YYEEEE come from the germline V gene. V lost 2 bases and J lost 2, with 11 bases in between. From the 5' RACE reads, TCRdb called clonotypes with MiXCR, one entry per CDR3 protein. The sample carries 350,000 to 600,000 distinct CDR3 sequences, more than 13% recorded once. This sample also belongs to another study, concerning yellow fever vaccine responses in identical twins.

This TCR came from a woman aged 18-29 years in good health. The chain employs TRBV5-6 and TRBJ2-7; no firm D call. Input material: CD4+ T cells sorted from blood. The CDR3 protein is CASSFLIRTYEQYF. CDR3 in DNA: TGTGCCAGCAGCTTTCTTATCAGAACCTACGAGCAGTACTTC.